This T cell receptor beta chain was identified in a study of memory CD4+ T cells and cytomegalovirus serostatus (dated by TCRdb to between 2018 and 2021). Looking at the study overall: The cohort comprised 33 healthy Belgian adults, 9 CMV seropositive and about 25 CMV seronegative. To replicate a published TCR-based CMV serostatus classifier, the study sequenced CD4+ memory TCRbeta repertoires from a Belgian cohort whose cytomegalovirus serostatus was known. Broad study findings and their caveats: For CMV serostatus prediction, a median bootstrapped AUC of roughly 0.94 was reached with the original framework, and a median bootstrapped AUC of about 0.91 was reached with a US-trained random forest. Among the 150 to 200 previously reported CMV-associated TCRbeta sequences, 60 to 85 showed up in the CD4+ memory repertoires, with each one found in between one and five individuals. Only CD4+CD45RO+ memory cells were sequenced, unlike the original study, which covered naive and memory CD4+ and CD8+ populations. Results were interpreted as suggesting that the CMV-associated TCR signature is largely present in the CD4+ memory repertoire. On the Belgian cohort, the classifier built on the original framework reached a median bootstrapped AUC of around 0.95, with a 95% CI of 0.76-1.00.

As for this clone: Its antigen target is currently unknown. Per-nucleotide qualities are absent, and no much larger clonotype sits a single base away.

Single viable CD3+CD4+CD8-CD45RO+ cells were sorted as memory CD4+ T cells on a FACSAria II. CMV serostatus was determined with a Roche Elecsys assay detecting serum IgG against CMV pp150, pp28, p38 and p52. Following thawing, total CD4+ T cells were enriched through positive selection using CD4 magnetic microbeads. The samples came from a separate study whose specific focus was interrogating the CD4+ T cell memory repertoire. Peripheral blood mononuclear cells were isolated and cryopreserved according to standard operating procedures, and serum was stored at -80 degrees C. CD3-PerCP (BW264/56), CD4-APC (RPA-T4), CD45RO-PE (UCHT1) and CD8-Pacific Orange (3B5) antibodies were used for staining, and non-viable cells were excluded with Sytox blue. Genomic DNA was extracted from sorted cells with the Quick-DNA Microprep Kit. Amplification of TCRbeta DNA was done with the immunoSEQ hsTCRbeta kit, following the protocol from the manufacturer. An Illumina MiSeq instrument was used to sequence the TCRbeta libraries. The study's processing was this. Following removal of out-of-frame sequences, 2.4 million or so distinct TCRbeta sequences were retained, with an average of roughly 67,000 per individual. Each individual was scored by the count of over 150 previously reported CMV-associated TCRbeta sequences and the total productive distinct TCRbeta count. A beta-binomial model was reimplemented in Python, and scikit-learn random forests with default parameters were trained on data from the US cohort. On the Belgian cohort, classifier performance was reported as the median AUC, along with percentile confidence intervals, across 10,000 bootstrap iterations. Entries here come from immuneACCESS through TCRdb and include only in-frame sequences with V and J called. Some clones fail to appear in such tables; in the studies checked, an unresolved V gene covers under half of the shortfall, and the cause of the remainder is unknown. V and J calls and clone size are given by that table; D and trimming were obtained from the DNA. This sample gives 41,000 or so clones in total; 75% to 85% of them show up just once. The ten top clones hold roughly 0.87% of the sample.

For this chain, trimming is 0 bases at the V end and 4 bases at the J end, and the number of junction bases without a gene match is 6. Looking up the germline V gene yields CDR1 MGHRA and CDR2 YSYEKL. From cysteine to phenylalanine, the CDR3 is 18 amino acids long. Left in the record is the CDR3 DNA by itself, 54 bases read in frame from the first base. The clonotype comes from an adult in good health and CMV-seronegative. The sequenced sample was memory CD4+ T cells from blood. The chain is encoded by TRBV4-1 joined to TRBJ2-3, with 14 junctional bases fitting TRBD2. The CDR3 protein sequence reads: CASSQERRLAGGPDTQYF. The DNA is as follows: TGCGCCAGCAGCCAAGAGCGCCGACTAGCGGGGGGGCCAGATACGCAGTATTTT.